This T cell receptor beta chain was recovered during a study of graft-versus-host responses after intestinal transplantation listed by TCRdb under 2021. Study-wide context: The transplants that recipients received were multivisceral, liver-intestinal, or isolated intestinal. To identify alloreactive clones, pre-transplant mixed lymphocyte reaction products were sequenced and then compared with unstimulated pre-transplant donor and recipient T cells. A peak of at least 4% donor T cells among recipient peripheral blood mononuclear cells was the definition used for donor T cell macrochimerism. After intestinal transplantation, graft-versus-host and host-versus-graft alloreactive T cell clones in the graft, circulation and bone marrow were tracked using bulk TCR-beta CDR3 sequencing. The cohort enrolled some 25 intestinal transplant recipients including one retransplant, and a few patients lacking pretransplant specimens were excluded. Every recipient was given anti-thymocyte globulin induction, then maintenance tacrolimus and steroids for 2 to 3 years. Instead of going to the commercial service, samples from a few later patients were sequenced in-house on an Illumina MiSeq and processed with MiXCR. The investigation overall reported the following: Peak levels of circulating GvH clones were associated with declines in HvG clones early after transplant. GvH clones were detected in recipient bone marrow, and some of these GvH clones were observed earlier in ileal mucosa or blood, consistent with an intestinal mucosal origin. The conclusions were limited by the relatively low number and heterogeneity of the intestinal transplant patients. High GvH to HvG T cell clonal ratios were observed in the allografts of patients with donor T cell macrochimerism.

This clone has just one count. The specificity of this receptor is unknown. The sample holds no much larger clone one base away, and base qualities are not on file. Library preparation employed the immunoSEQ multiplex PCR assay. For most patients, genomic DNA was isolated with the Qiagen DNeasy Blood and Tissue Kit and sent frozen to Adaptive Biotechnologies for TCR sequencing. High-throughput TCR-beta CDR3 sequencing of genomic DNA from most patients was performed by Adaptive Biotechnologies. The paper's processing steps were these. TCR sequencing data for 15 to 20 patients were retrieved from Adaptive's ImmunoSEQ software; three other patients were processed with MiXCR and VDJtools. To correct CD4 versus CD8 sorting errors, any sequence found in both subsets at a frequency ratio below 5:1 was removed. CDR3 nucleotide sequences shared between donor and recipient were removed because the origin of such sequences could not be assigned. To be classed as alloreactive, a clone needed at least 2-fold expansion over unstimulated cells and a minimum CFSE-low frequency of 0.002% (template counts) or 0.001% (read counts). A clone was considered mappable if detected in the sequenced pre-transplant spleen, lymph node, or MLR CFSE-low populations of the donor or recipient. Cumulative frequency of alloreactive clones was calculated as a percentage of all sequences weighted by copy number. Imported from immuneACCESS, the table was reduced by TCRdb to in-frame sequences with V and J called. These copies leave out some clones; in studies compared against another copy, an unresolved V gene accounts for under half, and the cause of the remainder is not known. The V and J calls and clone size are taken from that table; D and trimming were inferred from the DNA. The sample table records over 120,000 clones; over 90% of these occur just once. Roughly 0.19% of the sample lies in the top ten.

The CDR3 spans 13 residues, from the cysteine through the phenylalanine. The only DNA kept is the CDR3, 39 bases in frame from the first base. The V end loses 0 bases and the J end loses 8 bases, and a stretch of 8 bases separates them. In the germline V gene, CDR1 corresponds to SGHTA and CDR2 to FQGNSA. This specimen's time point label, interpreted: cells obtained before transplantation from donor or recipient. CD3+CD4+ and CD3+CD8+ populations were FACS-sorted from unstimulated pre-transplant donor and recipient cells taken from spleen or lymph nodes. The sample was unstimulated CD4+ T cells sorted from spleen or lymph node cells, taken before intestinal transplant. The sequence links TRBV7-2 to TRBJ2-1; the D gene is perhaps TRBD1 or TRBD2, each of them matching over 5 bases. This TCR derives from a human donor who received an intestinal transplant. DNA sequence: TGTGCCAGCAGCTTAGCCAGAGGGGATGAGCAGTTCTTC. It is translated as CASSLARGDEQFF.